This T cell receptor (beta chain) was sequenced for a study of blood T cells in healthy people across ages. Alongside a J-beta primer mix, a sample-barcoded 5' primer served in a second PCR lasting roughly 7 to 11 cycles. TCRdb passed the 5' RACE reads through MiXCR, listing each CDR3 protein once. The sample shows more than 800,000 distinct CDR3 sequences, less than 35% of them seen only once. The study, taken as a whole, reports: Lack of knowledge of donor CMV status possibly confounded expanded clonotype changes.

Worth noting for this clonotype: What it binds is unknown.

The CDR3 contains 13 residues. Between the trimmed V and J ends, which lost 5 bases and 8 bases, there was a span of 12 bases. Germline CDR1 reads LNHNV; CDR2 reads YYDKDF (reference sequence). The receptor's source is a woman older than 75 in good health. The sample was blood. The V gene is TRBV15, the J gene TRBJ1-4, with a possible D match to TRBD1 (5 bases). The DNA of the CDR3 is TGTGCCACCAGCCACTTGGGGGGGGAAAAACTGTTTTTT. Protein sequence: CATSHLGGEKLFF.